Sequencing of this T cell receptor beta chain was carried out in a study of shared clonotypes between healthy human individuals. CD8 cells regarded as naive lacked CD45RO, were positively chosen for CCR7, and omitted terminally differentiated effector memory CD45RA+ cells. TCRdb's table, derived via immunoSEQ multiplex PCR, lists solely in-frame clones and lacks some. The sample holds hundreds of thousands of clones, about 92% seen once. Germline V gene sequence: CDR1 GTSNPN, CDR2 SVGIG (reference sequence). There are 14 residues in the CDR3. V was shortened by 1 base and J by 4 bases, with 14 bases between the two germline ends.

The source of this sequence is a man aged 25-45 years in good health. This chain connects TRBV30 to TRBJ2-7, with unresolved D. What was sequenced was naive CD8+ T cells sorted from blood. CDR3 region: CAWSDGFGPYEQYF. Here the CDR3 DNA reads TGTGCCTGGAGTGATGGTTTCGGTCCTTACGAGCAGTACTTC.